This T cell receptor (beta chain) was sequenced during a study of tumor-infiltrating lymphocytes in localized non-small cell lung cancer. At the level of the study: Patients included smokers and never-smokers with various histologies, some sampled after neoadjuvant chemotherapy. Whole-study findings and limits: Not all patients were TCR sequenced, owing to tissue quantity. IM1 and IM2 tumors showed no difference in T-cell fraction. Tumors had more T cell infiltration than uninvolved lung, per TCRbeta sequencing and CD3 counts.

TCRdb keeps only in-frame clones here, not all; method: immunoSEQ multiplex PCR. The sample consists of 15,000 to 20,000 clones, approximately 70% of them appearing once. As concerns this clone: The antigen remains undetermined.

Sequenced input: lung tumor tissue. The source is a human donor with non-small cell lung cancer.

CDR3 loop: CASSRTDTQYF. CDR3 nucleotide sequence: TGTGCCAGCAGCCGGACAGATACGCAGTATTTT. The J gene is TRBJ2-3, the V gene TRBV7-2, with D uncertain. The V end was cut by 5 bases, the J end by 3 bases, with 3 bases between. The CDR3 has 11 amino acids. The germline gives CDR1 SGHTA, CDR2 FQGNSA.